This entry describes one T cell receptor (beta chain). The repertoire was sequenced with immunoSEQ multiplex PCR; TCRdb's copy has only in-frame clones and lacks some. The sample has some 250,000 clones; about 70% are singletons. This record belongs to a study of blood T cell repertoires in COVID-19. The V end lost 2 bases, the J end lost 5 bases, and 7 bases lay between the germline ends. Germline loops: CDR1 SGHDT, CDR2 YYEEEE. CDR3 size: 12 residues. The sequence was obtained from a woman over 75 with acute or convalescent COVID-19. Sequences were obtained from peripheral blood. The chain couples TRBV5-6 to TRBJ1-1; maybe TRBD1 (6 bases). CDR3 protein: CASSLQGTEAFF. CDR3 coding DNA: TGTGCCAGCAGCTTACAGGGTACTGAAGCTTTCTTT.